Below are 13 T cell receptor beta chains sequenced from a single sample in a study of T cell responses to AZD1222 COVID-19 vaccine. Sequencing used immunoSEQ multiplex PCR; TCRdb keeps in-frame clones, though not all of them. The sample carries about 120,000 clones, roughly 87% recorded once. Sequenced material: peripheral blood, taken on day 0 of AZD1222 vaccination. The receptors were sampled from an adult in good health.

The rearrangement uses TRBV7-3 and TRBJ1-1, with a tentative D call TRBD1 (5 bases). The CDR3 totals 14 residues. Trimming cost V 5 bases and J 5 bases, with 15 bases left between them. Germline assignment: CDR1 SGHTA and CDR2 FQGTGA. In nucleotides, the CDR3 is TGTGCCAGCAGCCCTCTAGGGGCAGATACTGAAGCTTTCTTT. Residues: CASSPLGADTEAFF.

The V gene is TRBV6-6, the J gene TRBJ1-5, with D perhaps matching TRBD1 (5 bases). In germline, CDR1 is MNHNY, CDR2 SVGAGI (reference sequence). CDR3 size: 16 residues. V lost 7 bases, J lost 2 bases, and 18 bases lay in between. The CDR3 is CASTQGRPTGNQPQHF. The CDR3 DNA reads TGTGCCAGCACCCAGGGAAGGCCGACGGGCAATCAGCCCCAGCATTTT.

The rearrangement uses TRBV19 and TRBJ1-1; D gene ambiguous. V was clipped by 9 bases and J by 1 base, with 9 bases between them. Per the germline V gene, CDR1 is LNHDA and CDR2 is SQIVND (reference sequence). This CDR3 has 12 amino acids. The CDR3 bases are TGTGCCAGCAACTTGGGGAACACTGAAGCTTTCTTT. It yields the protein CASNLGNTEAFF.

J is TRBJ2-2 and V is TRBV24-1; D is possibly TRBD1 (8 bases). The CDR3 has 14 amino acids. Germline CDR1 and CDR2: KGHDR and SFDVKD. With 5 bases removed from V and 6 bases from J, the gap between germline ends came to 12 bases. CDR3 protein: CATSGQGRAGELFF. Here the CDR3 DNA reads TGTGCCACCAGTGGACAGGGGAGGGCCGGGGAGCTGTTTTTT.

V and J are TRBV7-9 and TRBJ2-7, with D possibly being TRBD1 (5 bases). V shed 5 bases and J shed 3 bases, with 14 bases lying between them. The CDR3 length is 14 residues. Germline loops: CDR1 SEHNR, CDR2 FQNEAQ (reference sequence). This CDR3 reads CASSSRQRSYEQYF. CDR3 sequence (DNA): TGTGCCAGCAGCAGCAGACAGAGGAGCTACGAGCAGTACTTC.

CDR3 loop: CASTVGGGQGSYGYTF. The CDR3 nucleotides read TGTGCCAGCACCGTAGGCGGGGGACAGGGGTCATATGGCTACACCTTC. The chain has TRBV28 and TRBJ1-2, with 10 bases that match TRBD1. After removal of 7 bases from V and 5 bases from J, the junction contained 13 bases not matched to a gene. Germline V gene data show CDR1 as MDHEN and CDR2 as SYDVKM. This CDR3 comprises 16 residues.

The chain has TRBV4-1 and TRBJ1-5; D not certain. Germline V CDR1 and CDR2: MGHRA, YSYEKL. The CDR3 spans 17 residues. Trimming cost V 0 bases and J 0 bases, with 12 bases left between them. The chain's CDR3 is CASSQDGTAYSNQPQHF. CDR3 nucleotides: TGCGCCAGCAGCCAAGATGGAACAGCTTATAGCAATCAGCCCCAGCATTTT.

This clone was seen more than once but under ten times. The V and J genes are TRBV10-3 and TRBJ2-5; 10 bases are a match to TRBD2. Trimming removed 4 bases from V and 5 bases from J; junction bases left unmatched: 4. CDR3 size: 14 residues. Germline V gene lookup returns CDR1 ENHRY and CDR2 SYGVKD. The CDR3 protein is CAISGPGLAETQYF. In DNA, the CDR3 is TGTGCCATCAGTGGTCCGGGACTAGCGGAGACCCAGTACTTC.

V is TRBV6-1 and J is TRBJ2-7; perhaps TRBD2 as D (6 bases). The V end lost 1 base, the J end lost 5 bases, and 9 bases lay between the germline ends. The germline V gene has CDR1 MNHNS and CDR2 SASEGT. The CDR3 spans 13 residues. The CDR3 reads CASSEVGGNEQYF. The DNA for the CDR3 is TGTGCCAGCAGTGAAGTTGGGGGGAACGAGCAGTACTTC.

This chain joins TRBV28 and TRBJ2-4, with D tentatively TRBD2 (5 bases). CDR1 MDHEN and CDR2 SYDVKM come from the germline V gene. V was shortened by 7 bases and J by 10 bases, with 17 bases between the two germline ends. The CDR3 spans 13 residues. The CDR3 region is CASKPALRGIQYF. DNA of the CDR3: TGTGCCAGCAAACCAGCGCTCCGAGGGATTCAGTACTTC.

The chain joins TRBV7-7 to TRBJ2-1, with 12 bases matching TRBD1. Losses at the gene ends were 5 bases for V and 10 bases for J; bases not matched to a gene: 9. Germline V gene data show CDR1 as SSHAT and CDR2 as FNYEAQ (reference sequence). The CDR3 contains 15 residues. The CDR3 nucleotides read TGTGCCAGCAGCCCGGGGACAGGGGGCGGAGGGGAGCAGTTCTTC. Its protein is CASSPGTGGGGEQFF.

The chain employs TRBV29-1 and TRBJ1-3; no definite D call. Trimming removed 6 bases at V and 3 bases at J, with 6 bases between. In germline, CDR1 is SQVTM, CDR2 ANQGSEA. This CDR3 is 11 amino acids long. The CDR3 nucleotides are TGCAGCGTAGGGTTTGGAAACACCATATATTTT. The encoded protein is CSVGFGNTIYF.

The chain recombines TRBV6-5 with TRBJ1-2, with D perhaps TRBD1 (5 bases). The V gene lost 2 bases and the J gene lost 0 bases, with 10 bases spanning the gap. The germline V gene encodes CDR1 MNHEY and CDR2 SVGAGI. The CDR3 length is 15 residues. In DNA, the CDR3 is TGTGCCAGCAGTTACGGGTGGGGCTCTAACTATGGCTACACCTTC. Protein: CASSYGWGSNYGYTF.